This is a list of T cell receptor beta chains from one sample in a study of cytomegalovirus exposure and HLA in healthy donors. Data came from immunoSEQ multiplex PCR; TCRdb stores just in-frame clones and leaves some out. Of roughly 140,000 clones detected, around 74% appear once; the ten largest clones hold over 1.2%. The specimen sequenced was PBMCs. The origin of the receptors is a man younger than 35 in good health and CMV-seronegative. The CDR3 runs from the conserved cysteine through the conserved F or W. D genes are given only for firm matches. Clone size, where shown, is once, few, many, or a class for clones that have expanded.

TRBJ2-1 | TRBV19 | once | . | TGTGCCAGTACGGGGATCATTGGTGGGCATGAGCAGTTCTTC | CASTGIIGGHEQFF
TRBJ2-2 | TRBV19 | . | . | TGTGCCAGTAGTATTAGTCGGGGGACCGGGGAGCTGTTTTTT | CASSISRGTGELFF
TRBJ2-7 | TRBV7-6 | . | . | TGTGCCAGCAGCACCCGACCCTTATCCCCGGGACTCCACCTGTACGAGCAGTACTTC | CASSTRPLSPGLHLYEQYF
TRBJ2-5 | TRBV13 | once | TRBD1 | TGTGCCAGCAGCGGGACAACAGGGGATGTGAGTGAGCAGTACTTC | CASSGTTGDVSEQYF
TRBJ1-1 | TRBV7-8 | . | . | TGTGCCAGCAGCTTTGGACAGTCCATGAACACTGAAGCTTTCTTT | CASSFGQSMNTEAFF
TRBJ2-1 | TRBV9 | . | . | TGTGCCAGCAGCCCCCCGGGAGTATCCTACAATGAGCAGTTCTTC | CASSPPGVSYNEQFF
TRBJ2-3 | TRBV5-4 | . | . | TGTGCCAGCAGCTTGGCCCCAGGGGCCGCCACAGATACGCAGTATTTT | CASSLAPGAATDTQYF
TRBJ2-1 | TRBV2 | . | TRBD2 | TGTGCCGGGAAGCGGGAGGGGTACAATGAGCAGTTCTTC | CAGKREGYNEQFF
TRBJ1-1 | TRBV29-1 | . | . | TGCAGCGTTGAAGCGGAGCCCCAGGGGGCTTTCTTT | CSVEAEPQGAFF
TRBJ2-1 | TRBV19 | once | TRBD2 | TGTGCCAGTTCTAGCGGCCCTGGGGTTGAGCAGTTCTTC | CASSSGPGVEQFF
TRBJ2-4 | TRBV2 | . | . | TGTGCCAGCAGGGGGGGGACAGGAGAAAACATTCAGTACTTC | CASRGGTGENIQYF
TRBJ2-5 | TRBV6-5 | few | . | TGTGCCAGCAGCTCCGACAGCCAAGAGACCCAGTACTTC | CASSSDSQETQYF
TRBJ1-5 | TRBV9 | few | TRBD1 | TGTGCCAGCAGCGGCCCAGGGGGGATGGATCAGCCCCAGCATTTT | CASSGPGGMDQPQHF